This is a list of T cell receptor beta chains from one sample in a study of Ad26.COV2.S vaccination and SARS-CoV-2 variants. TCRdb's table, derived via immunoSEQ multiplex PCR, lists solely in-frame clones and lacks some. Among about 350,000 clones listed, around 89% were seen once. Material: peripheral blood, obtained in a trial of Ad26.COV2.S vaccine versus placebo. Receptors were obtained from a person between 18 and 60 years old who received the Ad26.COV2.S COVID-19 vaccine or a placebo. CDR3s include the opening cysteine and the closing phenylalanine or tryptophan. A D gene is named only where the DNA matches it firmly. The listing skips clone size in some rows; elsewhere it reads once, few, many or a size class.

V gene	clone size	D gene	J gene	CDR3 DNA	CDR3 protein
TRBV29-1	-	-	TRBJ2-1	TGCAGCGGTCGGGGGGCAGGGTGGAGCTCCTACAATGAGCAGTTCTTC	CSGRGAGWSSYNEQFF
TRBV29-1	-	-	TRBJ1-5	TGCAGCCCATTGAGCCAGCCCCAGCATTTT	CSPLSQPQHF
TRBV11-2	-	TRBD2	TRBJ2-1	TGTGCCAGCAGCTGGACTAGCGGCGGAGGGTTCTTC	CASSWTSGGGFF
TRBV6-5	once	-	TRBJ1-1	TGTGCCAGCAGTTACTCCGGCGGGGGGGTGAACACTGAAGCTTTCTTT	CASSYSGGGVNTEAFF
TRBV4-3	-	-	TRBJ2-1	TGCGCCAGCAGCCCCCAGGGTGGGACCTACAATGAGCAGTTCTTC	CASSPQGGTYNEQFF
TRBV6-1	once	-	TRBJ1-4	TGTGCCAGCAGTGAAGCCCACGGAAGGGAAAAACTGTTTTTT	CASSEAHGREKLFF
TRBV18	-	-	TRBJ2-1	TGTGCCAGCTCACCACGGGCAGGGGACGACAATGAGCAGTTCTTC	CASSPRAGDDNEQFF
TRBV6-5	-	-	TRBJ2-3	TGTGCCAGCAGTTACCGCAGGACTTCGAGCACAGATACGCAGTATTTT	CASSYRRTSSTDTQYF
TRBV6-5	-	TRBD1	TRBJ1-4	TGTGCCAGCAGATCTACAGGGGAGATAGAAAAACTGTTTTTT	CASRSTGEIEKLFF
TRBV5-4	-	-	TRBJ1-2	TGTGCCAGCGCGGGGGCAGGCTCTAACTATGGCTACACCTTC	CASAGAGSNYGYTF
TRBV2	-	-	TRBJ2-2	TGTGCCAGCAGAAGGACAGTGAACACCGGGGAGCTGTTTTTT	CASRRTVNTGELFF
TRBV7-9	few	-	TRBJ1-2	TGTGCCAGCAGCCTGACAGAGGCCTATGGCTACACCTTC	CASSLTEAYGYTF
TRBV30	-	-	TRBJ2-2	TGTGCCTGGAGTGTATATGGTCACCGGGCGGTCACCGGGGAGCTGTTTTTT	CAWSVYGHRAVTGELFF
TRBV9	-	TRBD2	TRBJ2-7	TGTGCCAGCAGCGTAGGGGGACTAGAGTCCTCCTACGAGCAGTACTTC	CASSVGGLESSYEQYF
TRBV6-1	few	TRBD2	TRBJ2-1	TGTGCCAGCAGTGAAGCCGGGGGGGCGAGCCCCAATGAGCAGTTCTTC	CASSEAGGASPNEQFF
TRBV11-2	-	-	TRBJ1-6	TGTGCCAGCAGTTTTTCGGCCACAGGGACAATTGGCAATTCACCCCTCCACTTT	CASSFSATGTIGNSPLHF
TRBV18	-	-	TRBJ2-2	TGTGCCAGCTCACCTTTTTGGGACGGGGAGCTGTTTTTT	CASSPFWDGELFF
TRBV7-9	-	TRBD2	TRBJ2-7	TGTGCCAGCAGCTCGGGACTAGCGGGTAACGAGCAGTACTTC	CASSSGLAGNEQYF
TRBV4-2	few	-	TRBJ1-5	TGTGCCAGCAGCCCAAACCGGGCCTCGAATCAGCCCCAGCATTTT	CASSPNRASNQPQHF
TRBV5-6	-	-	TRBJ1-5	TGTGCCAGCAGCTTGTCTAGGGGTAATCAGCCCCAGCATTTT	CASSLSRGNQPQHF
TRBV7-2	-	-	TRBJ2-7	TGTGCCAGCAGCTCGTCAGGGGTGATGGCCTACGAGCAGTACTTC	CASSSSGVMAYEQYF
TRBV24-1	-	-	TRBJ2-3	TGTGCCACCTCGCAGGTCGGGGGTGGGGATACGCAGTATTTT	CATSQVGGGDTQYF
TRBV5-1	-	-	TRBJ2-2	TGCGCCAGCAGCTTGGGTGGCAGGGCAATCGGGGAGCTGTTTTTT	CASSLGGRAIGELFF
TRBV10-3	-	TRBD2	TRBJ2-2	TGTGCCATCAGTACGGGGGGAACCACCGGGGAGCTGTTTTTT	CAISTGGTTGELFF
TRBV19	once	TRBD1	TRBJ1-5	TGTGCCAGTAGGAGACAGGGGAGGGTTATCAATCAGCCCCAGCATTTT	CASRRQGRVINQPQHF
TRBV7-9	once	-	TRBJ2-2	TGTGCCAGCAGCTTAGGAGGGACCCGCACCGGGGAGCTGTTTTTT	CASSLGGTRTGELFF
TRBV27	-	-	TRBJ1-6	TGTGCCAGCGGACATTCACCCCTCCACTTT	CASGHSPLHF
TRBV28	-	-	TRBJ1-5	TGTGCCAGCAGTTGGGGGACAACGAGGAGCAATCAGCCCCAGCATTTT	CASSWGTTRSNQPQHF
TRBV10-3	-	TRBD1	TRBJ1-1	TGTGCCATCAGTGCTCTAACAGGGGGAGCTTTCTTT	CAISALTGGAFF
TRBV5-6	-	TRBD1	TRBJ1-2	TGTGCCAGCAGCTTAACAGGGGTTTATAACTATGGCTACACCTTC	CASSLTGVYNYGYTF
TRBV19	-	-	TRBJ2-4	TGTGCCAGTAGTGCCCCGCCTGGGGAGGCCAAAAACATTCAGTACTTC	CASSAPPGEAKNIQYF
TRBV6-5	-	-	TRBJ2-7	TGTGCCAGCAGGGAGGGACTCTCGGCATCCTACGAGCAGTACTTC	CASREGLSASYEQYF
TRBV7-2	-	-	TRBJ2-7	TGTGCCAGCAGCTCCCATACTAGCTCCTACGAGCAGTACTTC	CASSSHTSSYEQYF
TRBV5-6	-	TRBD1	TRBJ1-1	TGTGCCAGCAGACACCGACAGGGATTGAACACTGAAGCTTTCTTT	CASRHRQGLNTEAFF
TRBV9	few	-	TRBJ1-1	TGTGCCAGCAGCGTAGCCTCGACAGGGAACACTGAAGCTTTCTTT	CASSVASTGNTEAFF
TRBV21-1	-	-	TRBJ1-4	TGTGCCAGCAGCAGTCACTATTGGGGTGAAAAACTGTTTTTT	CASSSHYWGEKLFF
TRBV4-2	-	-	TRBJ1-4	TGTGCCAGCAGCCAATTTCGGCAGGGCGGTGAAAAACTGTTTTTT	CASSQFRQGGEKLFF
TRBV18	-	-	TRBJ1-5	TGTGCCAGCTCACCGGGAACAGGGATTGGAAATCAGCCCCAGCATTTT	CASSPGTGIGNQPQHF
TRBV6-2/TRBV6-3	-	TRBD1	TRBJ2-1	TGTGCCAGCAGCCCCACCGACAGGGTGGCCGAGCAGTTCTTC	CASSPTDRVAEQFF
TRBV7-9	-	-	TRBJ1-3	TGTGCCAGCAGCTTGATGAGAATACGCCCGACTGGAAACACCATATATTTT	CASSLMRIRPTGNTIYF
TRBV11-1	-	TRBD1	TRBJ2-6	TGTGCCAGCAGTCGTCAGGGGGCTGGGGCCAACGTCCTGACTTTC	CASSRQGAGANVLTF
TRBV20-1	-	-	TRBJ2-1	TGCAACCCCACAGGGAATGAGCAGTTCTTC	CNPTGNEQFF
TRBV28	-	-	TRBJ2-7	TGTGCCAGCAGTTCCCCGGGGGATCCCTCCTACGAGCAGTACTTC	CASSSPGDPSYEQYF
TRBV5-1	-	TRBD1	TRBJ1-5	TGCGCCAGCAGCTTAGACAGGGCCGGCCAGCCCCAGCATTTT	CASSLDRAGQPQHF
TRBV7-6	-	-	TRBJ1-2	TGTGCCAGCAGCCCAGGCACAGGGAGAGGTGGCTACACCTTC	CASSPGTGRGGYTF
TRBV19	-	-	TRBJ1-1	TGTGCCAGTAGCCCGACAGTGAACACTGAAGCTTTCTTT	CASSPTVNTEAFF
TRBV6-2/TRBV6-3	-	-	TRBJ1-5	TGTGCCAGCAGTACGGCCGCGTTCAATCAGCCCCAGCATTTT	CASSTAAFNQPQHF
TRBV5-1	-	-	TRBJ2-5	TGCGCCAGCAGCTTGGTGCAGGGGCGAGTGGGCCAAGAGACCCAGTACTTC	CASSLVQGRVGQETQYF
TRBV5-8	-	-	TRBJ2-7	TGTGCCAGCAGCTTGGGCGGGACTTCTTACTCCTACGAGCAGTACTTC	CASSLGGTSYSYEQYF
TRBV25-1	-	-	TRBJ1-4	TGTGCCAGCAGTTTCCCTGGCGTGACTAATGAAAAACTGTTTTTT	CASSFPGVTNEKLFF
TRBV5-1	-	-	TRBJ2-7	TGCGCCAGCAGCTTTAACCAGGGGCCCTACGAGCAGTACTTC	CASSFNQGPYEQYF